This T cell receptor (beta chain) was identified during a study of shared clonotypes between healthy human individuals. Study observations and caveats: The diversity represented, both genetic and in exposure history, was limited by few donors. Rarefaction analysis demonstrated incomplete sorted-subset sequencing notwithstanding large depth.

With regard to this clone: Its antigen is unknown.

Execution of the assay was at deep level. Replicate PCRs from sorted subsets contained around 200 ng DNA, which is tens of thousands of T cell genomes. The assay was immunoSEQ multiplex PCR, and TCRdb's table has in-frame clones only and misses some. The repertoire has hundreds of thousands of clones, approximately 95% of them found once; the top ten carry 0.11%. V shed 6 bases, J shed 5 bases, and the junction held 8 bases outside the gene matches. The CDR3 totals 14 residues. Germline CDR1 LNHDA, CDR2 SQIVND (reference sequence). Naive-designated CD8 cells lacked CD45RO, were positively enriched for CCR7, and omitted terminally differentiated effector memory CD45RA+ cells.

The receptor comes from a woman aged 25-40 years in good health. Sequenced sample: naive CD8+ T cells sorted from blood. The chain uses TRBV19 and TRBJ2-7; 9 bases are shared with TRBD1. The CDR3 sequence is CASRTRDRENEQYF. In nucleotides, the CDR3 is TGTGCCAGTAGGACCCGGGACAGGGAGAACGAGCAGTACTTC.